This T cell receptor beta chain was recovered during a study of spatial heterogeneity in lung cancer. Across the whole study: In cases with available follow-up PBMC samples, these were sequenced at a median of around 2 years after resection.

This clonotype was seen repeatedly, ten times or more. The CDR3 is made up of 16 amino acids. V was clipped by 3 bases and J by 6 bases; unmatched bases: 8. Germline V gives CDR1 SGDLS, CDR2 YYNGEE. Time point given: blood at routine non-recurrence follow-up after resection. Whole RNA, which was extracted from tumor, nontumor lung tissue or frozen PBMC, was sequenced without any cell sorting. The library protocol tagged each TCR cDNA with a unique molecular identifier. From the 5' RACE reads, TCRdb called clonotypes with MiXCR, one entry per CDR3 protein. This sample has about 27,000 distinct CDR3 sequences, with less than 6.5% found just once.

This receptor was obtained from a female donor with early-stage non-small cell lung cancer. The chain links TRBV9 to TRBJ2-1; 11 nucleotides agree with TRBD2. Sequenced material: PBMCs, taken at follow-up. The CDR3 nucleotides read TGTGCCAGCAGCGCCTATACTAGCGGGAGTGCCAATGAGCAGTTCTTC. It specifies CASSAYTSGSANEQFF.